The source of this TCR beta chain is a study of early T cells in non-severe SARS-CoV-2 infection. This clonotype was recorded at least ten times. Germline and junction disagree at one end, which may indicate a read error. Each CDR3 protein gets one entry after TCRdb re-called the 5' RACE reads with MiXCR. The sample has about 26,000 distinct CDR3 sequences; under 5% are singletons. The germline CDR1 and CDR2 sequences are SEHNR and FQNEAQ (reference sequence). CDR3 size: 15 residues. The clonotype was recovered from an adult who was a healthcare worker with PCR-confirmed SARS-CoV-2 infection or an uninfected control (not recorded which). Sequencing input: whole blood. The rearrangement joins TRBV7-9 to TRBJ2-3, with TRBD2 matching 10 bases. The CDR3 region is CASSLAGARADTQYF. Here the CDR3 DNA reads TGTGCCAGCAGCCTAGCGGGAGCAAGGGCAGATACGCAGTATTTT.